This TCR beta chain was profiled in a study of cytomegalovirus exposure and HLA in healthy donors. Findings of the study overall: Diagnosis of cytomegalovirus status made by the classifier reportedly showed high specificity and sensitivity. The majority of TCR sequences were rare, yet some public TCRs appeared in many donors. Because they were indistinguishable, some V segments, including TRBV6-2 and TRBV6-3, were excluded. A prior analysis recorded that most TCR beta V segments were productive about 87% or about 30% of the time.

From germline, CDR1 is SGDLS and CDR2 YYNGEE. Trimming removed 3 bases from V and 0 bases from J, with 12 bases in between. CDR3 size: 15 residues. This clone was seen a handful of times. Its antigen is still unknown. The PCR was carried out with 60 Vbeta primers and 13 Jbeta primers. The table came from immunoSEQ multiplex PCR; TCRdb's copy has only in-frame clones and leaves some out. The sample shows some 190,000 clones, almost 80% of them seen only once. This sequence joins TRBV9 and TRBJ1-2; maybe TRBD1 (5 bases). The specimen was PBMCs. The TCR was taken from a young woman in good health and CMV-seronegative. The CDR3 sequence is CASSGPAGANYGYTF. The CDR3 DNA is TGTGCCAGCAGCGGACCAGCGGGGGCTAACTATGGCTACACCTTC.